The sequence of this T cell receptor beta chain was determined in a study of T cells in Graves' hyperthyroidism and ophthalmopathy. What was amplified from RNA transcripts were TCR beta CDR3 regions. Carried out on the TCR CDR3, a first-round RT-PCR used the HTBI primer set. Each CDR3 protein gets one entry after TCRdb re-called the multiplex PCR reads with MiXCR. Of a few hundred thousand distinct CDR3 sequences detected, about 15% appear once; the ten largest clones hold about 30%. This CDR3 contains 13 residues. Germline V CDR1 and CDR2: SEHNR, FQNEAQ (reference sequence). The V end lost 5 bases, the J end lost 3 bases, and 10 bases lay between the germline ends. Lactation, pregnancy, other autoimmune disease or uncontrolled infection excluded patients.

The gene calls are TRBV7-9 and TRBJ1-2, with D possibly being TRBD1 (5 bases). The sequence was collected from a woman between 25 and 40 years old with Graves' hyperthyroidism. The sample comprised blood. The CDR3 here is CASSIGGDYGYTF. The CDR3, as DNA: TGTGCCAGCAGCATCGGGGGGGACTATGGCTACACCTTC.